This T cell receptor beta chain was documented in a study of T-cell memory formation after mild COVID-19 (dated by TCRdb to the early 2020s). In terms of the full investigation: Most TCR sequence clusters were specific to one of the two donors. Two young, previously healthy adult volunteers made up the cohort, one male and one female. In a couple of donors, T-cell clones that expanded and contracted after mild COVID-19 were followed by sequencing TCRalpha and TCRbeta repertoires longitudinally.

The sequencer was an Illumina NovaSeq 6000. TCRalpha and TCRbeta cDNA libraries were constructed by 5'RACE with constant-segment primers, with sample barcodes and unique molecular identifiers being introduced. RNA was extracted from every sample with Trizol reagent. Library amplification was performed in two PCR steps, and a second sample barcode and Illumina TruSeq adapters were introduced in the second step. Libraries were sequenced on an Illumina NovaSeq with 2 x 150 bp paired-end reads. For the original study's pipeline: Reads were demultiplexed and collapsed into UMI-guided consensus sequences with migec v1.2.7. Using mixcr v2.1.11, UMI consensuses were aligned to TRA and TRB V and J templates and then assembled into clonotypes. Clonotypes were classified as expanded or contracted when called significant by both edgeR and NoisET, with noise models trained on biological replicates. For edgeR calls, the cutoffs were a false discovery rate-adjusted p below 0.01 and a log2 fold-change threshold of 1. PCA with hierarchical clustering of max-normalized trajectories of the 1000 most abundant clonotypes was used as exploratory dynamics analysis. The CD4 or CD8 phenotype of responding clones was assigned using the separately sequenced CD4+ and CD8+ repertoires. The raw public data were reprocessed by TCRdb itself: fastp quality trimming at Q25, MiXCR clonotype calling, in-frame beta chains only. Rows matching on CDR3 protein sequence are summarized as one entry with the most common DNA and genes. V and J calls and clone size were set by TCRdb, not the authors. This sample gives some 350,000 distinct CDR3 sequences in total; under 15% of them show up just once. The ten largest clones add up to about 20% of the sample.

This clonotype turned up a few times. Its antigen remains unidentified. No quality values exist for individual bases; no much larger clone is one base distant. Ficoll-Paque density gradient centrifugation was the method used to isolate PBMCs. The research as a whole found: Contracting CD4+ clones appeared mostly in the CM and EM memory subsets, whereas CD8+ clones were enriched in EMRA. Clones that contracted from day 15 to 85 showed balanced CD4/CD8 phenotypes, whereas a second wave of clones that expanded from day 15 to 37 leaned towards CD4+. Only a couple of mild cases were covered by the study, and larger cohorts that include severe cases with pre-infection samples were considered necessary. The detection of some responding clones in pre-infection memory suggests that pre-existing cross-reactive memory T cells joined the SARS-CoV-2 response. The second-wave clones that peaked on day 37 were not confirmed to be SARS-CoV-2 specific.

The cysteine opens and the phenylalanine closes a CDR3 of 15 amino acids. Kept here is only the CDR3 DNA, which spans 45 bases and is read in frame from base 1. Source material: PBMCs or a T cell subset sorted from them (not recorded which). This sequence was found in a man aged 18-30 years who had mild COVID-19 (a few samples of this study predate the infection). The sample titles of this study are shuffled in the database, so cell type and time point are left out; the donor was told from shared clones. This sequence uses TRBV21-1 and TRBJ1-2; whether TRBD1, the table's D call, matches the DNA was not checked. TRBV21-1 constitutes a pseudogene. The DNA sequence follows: TGTGCCAGCAGGAAGGACAGGGAGTTAGGAGATGGCTACACCTTC. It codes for CASRKDRELGDGYTF.